A single sample gave rise to the 2 T cell receptor beta chains below, sequenced in a study of tumor and adjacent non-tumor tissue in lung cancer. Three rounds of nested PCR, following a modified ARM-PCR protocol, produced the TCRbeta library. TCRdb fed the multiplex PCR reads into MiXCR, producing one record per CDR3 protein. Of 90,000 to 100,000 distinct CDR3 sequences in the sample, 80% are singletons; the top ten hold about 29%. The template was RNA from unsorted bulk tissue. Distant lung tissue was collected more than 3 cm away from the tumor edge. Sample: distant non-tumor lung tissue. These receptors were collected from a man aged 55 to 69 with small cell lung cancer.

This clonotype has more than one count but fewer than ten. The chain is built from TRBV7-3 and TRBJ2-1; TRBD2 is a possible D gene (6 bases). Trimming removed 3 bases at V and 0 bases at J, with 9 bases between. CDR3 length: 15 residues. Germline V lookup: CDR1 SGHTA, CDR2 FQGTGA. DNA for the CDR3: TGTGCCAGCAGCTTGGTGGGAGGCTCCTACAATGAGCAGTTCTTC. As protein: CASSLVGGSYNEQFF.

With respect to this clonotype: This may be a read error: a much more frequent sequence differs by one nucleotide. This chain connects TRBV28 to TRBJ2-4, with a weak D call TRBD1 (6 bases). Per germline, CDR1 MDHEN and CDR2 SYDVKM. Trimming took 10 bases from V and 0 from J, leaving 19 bases between them. The CDR3 is 16 amino acids. The CDR3 region has the DNA TGTGCCACCAGCAGAACAGGGACGCTAGCCAAAAACATTCAGTACTTC. Amino acids: CATSRTGTLAKNIQYF.